The rows below give T cell receptor beta chains drawn from one sample of a study of metastatic and nonmetastatic thyroid tumors. TCRdb reassembled clones from the PCR reads with MiXCR. In the table there are about 59,000 clones, 15% to 20% of which are singletons. The specimen was blood. Every receptor here comes from a male donor with papillary thyroid cancer or a benign thyroid nodule (not recorded which). Some clones in this sample may be carry-over from other donors' samples. CDR3s include the opening cysteine and the closing phenylalanine or tryptophan. A D gene is named only where the DNA matches it firmly. For some rows the clone size is stated as once, few or many, or as a class when expanded; others skip it.

J gene | D gene | CDR3 length | V gene | clone size | CDR3 protein | CDR3 DNA
TRBJ1-1 | TRBD1 | 16 | TRBV6-1 | many | CASSSGQGFINTEAFF | TGTGCCAGCAGCTCAGGACAGGGGTTCATCAACACTGAAGCTTTCTTT
TRBJ1-1 | . | 14 | TRBV12-3/TRBV12-4 | many | CASSLMGGGTEAFF | TGTGCCAGCAGTTTAATGGGCGGTGGCACTGAAGCTTTCTTT
TRBJ1-1 | . | 14 | TRBV9 | . | CASSRQGWNTEAFF | TGTGCCAGCAGCCGCCAAGGTTGGAACACTGAAGCTTTCTTT
TRBJ2-2 | . | 16 | TRBV6-1 | . | CASSKSVTMNTGDLFF | TGTGCCAGCAGTAAATCCGTGACAATGAACACCGGGGATCTGTTTTTT
TRBJ2-1 | TRBD1 | 15 | TRBV24-1 | many | CATSDLGTDIGEQFF | TGTGCCACCAGTGATTTGGGGACAGATATAGGTGAGCAGTTCTTC
TRBJ1-3 | . | 15 | TRBV24-1 | many | CATRGHRDSGNTIYF | TGTGCCACCAGGGGCCACAGGGACTCTGGAAACACCATATATTTT
TRBJ2-2 | . | 13 | TRBV7-9 | . | CASSFLEFGELFF | TGTGCCAGCAGCTTTCTGGAGTTCGGGGAGCTGTTTTTT
TRBJ2-1 | TRBD2 | 20 | TRBV20-1 | many | CSAILQGPGLAGSTVNEQFF | TGCAGTGCCATTTTACAGGGACCGGGACTAGCGGGGTCTACGGTCAATGAGCAGTTCTTC
TRBJ2-7 | TRBD1 | 12 | TRBV20-1 | . | CSAKTGYNEQYF | TGCAGTGCTAAGACAGGGTATAACGAGCAGTACTTC
TRBJ2-7 | . | 14 | TRBV5-1 | . | CASSLFPGAYEQYF | TGCGCCAGCAGCTTGTTTCCGGGCGCCTACGAGCAGTACTTC
TRBJ1-2 | TRBD1 | 20 | TRBV4-1 | many | CASSQDLTGGVGRPYYGYTF | TGCGCCAGCAGCCAAGATCTCACAGGGGGCGTTGGACGTCCCTACTATGGCTACACCTTC
TRBJ2-1 | TRBD2 | 14 | TRBV30 | many | CARALARSYNEQFF | TGTGCACGAGCACTAGCGCGATCTTACAATGAGCAGTTCTTC
TRBJ1-1 | TRBD1 | 19 | TRBV11-2 | . | CASSSPNRDRGVGNTEAFF | TGTGCCAGCAGCTCTCCAAACCGGGACAGGGGCGTAGGAAACACTGAAGCCTTCTTT
TRBJ1-5 | . | 14 | TRBV15 | many | CATSREGGTLPQHF | TGTGCCACCAGCAGAGAAGGCGGGACATTGCCCCAGCATTTT
TRBJ1-1 | TRBD1 | 15 | TRBV30 | many | CAWSFKDRGNTEAFF | TGTGCCTGGAGTTTTAAGGACAGGGGGAACACTGAAGCTTTCTTT
TRBJ2-3 | . | 13 | TRBV6-1 | . | CASTSGVTDTQYF | TGTGCCTCTACCTCCGGGGTCACAGATACGCAGTATTTT
TRBJ2-3 | TRBD2 | 16 | TRBV5-1 | many | CASSLAGTGGGDTQYF | TGCGCCAGCAGCTTGGCCGGAACGGGGGGGGGAGATACGCAGTATTTT
TRBJ1-1 | TRBD1 | 16 | TRBV28 | . | CASSLEGQGWDTEAFF | TGTGCCAGCAGTTTAGAGGGACAGGGGTGGGACACCGAAGCTTTCTTT
TRBJ2-7 | . | 12 | TRBV20-1 | many | CSASKLEGEQYF | TGCAGTGCTAGTAAGCTTGAAGGCGAGCAGTACTTC
TRBJ1-1 | . | 13 | TRBV20-1 | . | CSARLIGFPEAFF | TGCAGTGCGAGGTTAATTGGGTTTCCTGAAGCTTTCTTT
TRBJ2-1 | . | 14 | TRBV11-2 | many | CASSLGGVVFAQFF | TGTGCCAGCAGCTTAGGGGGGGTAGTATTCGCGCAGTTCTTC
TRBJ2-5 | . | 14 | TRBV6-1 | many | CASSPQGGGETQYF | TGTGCCAGCAGCCCCCAAGGAGGGGGAGAGACCCAGTACTTC
TRBJ1-5 | . | 13 | TRBV25-1 | . | CASSGGMDQPQHF | TGTGCCAGCAGTGGGGGGATGGATCAGCCCCAGCATTTT
TRBJ2-1 | . | 13 | TRBV20-1 | many | CSARELGWDEQFF | TGCAGTGCGAGGGAACTAGGTTGGGATGAGCAGTTCTTC
TRBJ1-5 | TRBD1 | 14 | TRBV28 | few | CASRGQVSNQPQHF | TGTGCCAGCCGTGGACAGGTAAGCAATCAGCCCCAGCATTTT
TRBJ2-1 | TRBD2 | 18 | TRBV24-1 | many | CATSDFPNLAGGFYEQFF | TGTGCCACCAGTGATTTTCCAAACCTAGCGGGAGGTTTTTATGAGCAGTTCTTC
TRBJ2-5 | TRBD1 | 19 | TRBV11-1 | many | CASSPNRQGSQRPQETQYF | TGTGCCAGCAGCCCCAATCGACAGGGGTCCCAAAGGCCCCAAGAGACCCAGTACTTC
TRBJ2-7 | . | 15 | TRBV30 | many | CAWSDLGGGQYEQYF | TGTGCCTGGAGTGACCTTGGGGGGGGGCAGTACGAGCAGTACTTC
TRBJ2-7 | TRBD2 | 16 | TRBV6-5 | . | CVSSYSATSGGLGQYF | TGTGTCAGCAGTTACTCTGCGACTAGCGGGGGACTCGGGCAGTACTTC
TRBJ2-1 | TRBD2 | 15 | TRBV20-1 | . | CSASGTSGRKNEQFF | TGCAGTGCGAGCGGGACTAGCGGGAGAAAAAATGAGCAGTTCTTC
TRBJ2-2 | . | 13 | TRBV6-2/TRBV6-3 | many | CASSYLDTGELFF | TGTGCCAGCAGTTACTTGGACACCGGGGAGCTGTTTTTT
TRBJ1-2 | . | 14 | TRBV19 | many | CASSPGDRSGGYTF | TGTGCCAGTAGTCCTGGAGACCGCTCGGGTGGCTACACCTTC
TRBJ2-3 | . | 15 | TRBV6-1 | many | CASSEAGINTDTQYF | TGTGCCAGCAGTGAAGCGGGAATTAACACAGATACGCAGTATTTT
TRBJ1-2 | . | 14 | TRBV5-1 | many | CASSLVAGNYGYTF | TGCGCCAGCAGCTTGGTGGCAGGGAACTATGGCTACACCTTC
TRBJ2-1 | . | 11 | TRBV20-1 | many | CSASPYNEQFF | TGCAGTGCTAGCCCCTACAATGAGCAGTTCTTC
TRBJ1-2 | TRBD1 | 15 | TRBV6-1 | medium-sized | CATLYPTGEKYGYTF | TGTGCCACCCTTTACCCAACAGGGGAAAAATATGGCTACACCTTC
TRBJ2-1 | TRBD2 | 15 | TRBV6-1 | many | CASSSTSGSSYEQFF | TGTGCCAGCAGTTCAACTAGCGGGAGTTCCTATGAGCAGTTCTTC
TRBJ2-5 | . | 14 | TRBV25-1 | many | CASSGLGGRETQYF | TGTGCCAGCAGTGGCTTAGGGGGGCGAGAGACCCAGTACTTC
TRBJ2-1 | TRBD2 | 16 | TRBV12-3/TRBV12-4 | . | CASTSRGLAGGNEQFF | TGTGCCAGCACCTCCCGTGGACTAGCGGGGGGCAATGAGCAGTTCTTC
TRBJ2-6 | TRBD1 | 15 | TRBV7-9 | . | CASSSTGSGANVLTF | TGTGCCAGCAGTTCGACAGGGTCCGGGGCCAACGTCCTGACTTTC
TRBJ2-5 | TRBD1 | 17 | TRBV7-2 | many | CASSPLKDRVNQETQYF | TGTGCCAGCAGCCCACTCAAGGACAGGGTAAATCAAGAGACCCAGTACTTC
TRBJ1-2 | TRBD1 | 15 | TRBV12-3/TRBV12-4 | . | CASSGGTGVGYGYTF | TGTGCCAGCAGTGGGGGGACAGGGGTAGGCTATGGCTACACCTTC
TRBJ2-3 | TRBD2 | 16 | TRBV19 | many | CASSHPRGAGRDTQYF | TGTGCCAGTAGCCATCCCCGGGGAGCGGGGAGAGATACGCAGTATTTT
TRBJ2-6 | . | 14 | TRBV6-1 | few | CVSSDSSGANVLTF | TGTGTCAGCAGTGACAGCTCTGGTGCCAACGTCCTGACTTTC
TRBJ2-7 | . | 16 | TRBV12-3/TRBV12-4 | . | CASSLRFGTASYEQYF | TGTGCCAGCAGTTTAAGGTTCGGAACAGCTTCCTACGAGCAGTACTTC
TRBJ1-1 | . | 16 | TRBV11-1 | many | CASSLGQGHMGTEAFF | TGTGCCAGCAGCTTAGGGCAGGGGCACATGGGCACTGAAGCTTTCTTT
TRBJ2-7 | . | 14 | TRBV4-1 | once | CASSPVDRRYEQYF | TGCGCCAGCAGCCCCGTGGACAGAAGGTACGAGCAGTACTTC
TRBJ1-1 | . | 13 | TRBV11-1 | many | CASSLNLASGAFF | TGTGCCAGCAGCTTAAATCTGGCAAGCGGAGCTTTCTTT
TRBJ1-6 | TRBD1 | 18 | TRBV7-2 | many | CASSLGWGPGQGNSPLHF | TGTGCCAGCAGCTTAGGTTGGGGCCCGGGACAGGGGAATTCACCCCTCCACTTT
TRBJ1-1 | . | 15 | TRBV18 | many | CASSPTGSRNTEAFF | TGTGCCAGCTCACCTACAGGGTCCCGGAACACTGAAGCTTTCTTT
TRBJ1-1 | . | 15 | TRBV7-8 | many | CASSLATPKTSEAFF | TGTGCCAGCAGCTTAGCGACCCCAAAGACCTCTGAAGCTTTCTTT
TRBJ2-7 | . | 14 | TRBV7-8 | many | CASSLGVGSYEQYF | TGTGCCAGCAGCTTAGGGGTAGGCTCCTACGAGCAGTACTTC
TRBJ2-1 | TRBD2 | 20 | TRBV19 | few | CASSIYGLADYLSSYNEQFF | TGTGCCAGTAGTATCTATGGACTAGCGGACTACCTGAGCTCCTACAATGAGCAGTTCTTC
TRBJ2-1 | TRBD2 | 14 | TRBV30 | many | CAWGLGTSKNEQFF | TGTGCCTGGGGGCTAGGGACTAGCAAAAATGAGCAGTTCTTC
TRBJ2-2 | TRBD2 | 16 | TRBV6-1 | many | CASIKTSGGRNGELFF | TGTGCCAGCATTAAGACTAGCGGGGGGCGTAACGGGGAGCTGTTTTTT
TRBJ1-2 | TRBD1 | 18 | TRBV18 | many | CASSPDPAGGPTNYGYTF | TGTGCCAGCTCACCCGATCCCGCAGGGGGCCCTACTAACTATGGCTACACCTTC